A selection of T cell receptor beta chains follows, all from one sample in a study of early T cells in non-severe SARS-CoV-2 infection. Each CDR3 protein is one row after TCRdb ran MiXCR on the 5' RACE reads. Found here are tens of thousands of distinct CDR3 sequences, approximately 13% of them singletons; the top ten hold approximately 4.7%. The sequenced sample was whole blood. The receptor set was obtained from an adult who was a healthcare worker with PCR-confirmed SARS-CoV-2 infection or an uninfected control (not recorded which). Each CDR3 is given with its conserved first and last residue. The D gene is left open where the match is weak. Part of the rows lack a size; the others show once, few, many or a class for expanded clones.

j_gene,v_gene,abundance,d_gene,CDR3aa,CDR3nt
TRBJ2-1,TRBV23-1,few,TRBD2,CASSQPGTSGIYNEQFF,TGCGCCAGCAGTCAACCCGGGACTAGCGGGATATACAATGAGCAGTTCTTC
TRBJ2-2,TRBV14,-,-,CASSRQMGAGELFF,TGTGCCAGCAGCCGTCAAATGGGCGCCGGGGAGCTGTTTTTT
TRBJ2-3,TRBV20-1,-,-,CSARDLVPSRTDTQYF,TGCAGTGCTAGAGATCTAGTACCCAGCCGCACAGATACGCAGTATTTT
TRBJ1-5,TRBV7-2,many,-,CASSLGNLHSNQPQHF,TGTGCCAGCAGCCTCGGGAACCTACATAGCAATCAGCCCCAGCATTTT
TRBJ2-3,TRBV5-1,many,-,CASSLEGLDTQYF,TGCGCCAGCAGCTTGGAGGGGCTAGATACGCAGTATTTT
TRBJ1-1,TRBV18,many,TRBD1,CASSPNLQGLNTEAFF,TGTGCCAGCTCACCAAACTTACAGGGGCTGAACACTGAAGCTTTCTTT
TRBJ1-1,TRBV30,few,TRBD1,CAWMIRDRLHTEAFF,TGTGCCTGGATGATCCGGGACAGGTTGCACACTGAAGCTTTCTTT
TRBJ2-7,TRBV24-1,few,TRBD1,CATSDPGQGDYEQYF,TGTGCCACCAGTGACCCGGGACAGGGGGACTACGAGCAGTACTTC
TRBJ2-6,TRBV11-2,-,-,CASSKLRGNSGANVLTF,TGTGCCAGCAGCAAACTGAGGGGAAACTCTGGGGCCAACGTCCTGACTTTC
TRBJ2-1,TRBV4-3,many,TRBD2,CASSQALAGGQLF,TGCGCCAGCAGCCAAGCTTTAGCGGGAGGGCAGCTCTTC